The present T cell receptor (beta chain) was sequenced within a study of vaccination effects on CD4 cells after COVID-19. At the level of the study: There were a few convalescent patients sampled both early and late after vaccination. Post-vaccine draws lagged the second dose by a median of 72 days.

Pools of viral peptides were used by the ViraFEST assay to expand antigen-specific CD4+ T cells ahead of sequencing. Cells that had been cultured for less than eleven days were the source of isolated CD4+ T cells. The person was diagnosed with PCR-confirmed SARS-CoV-2 infection between March and December 2020. Each participant was given two doses of one vaccine (BNT162b2 or mRNA-1273). Comment on this clone: The antigen is not known.

The repertoire was sequenced with immunoSEQ multiplex PCR; TCRdb's copy has only in-frame clones and lacks some. This sample has approximately 14,000 clones, with roughly 80% found just once. Study results and caveats: Late post-vaccination samples showed marked contraction of infection- and vaccine-induced clones.

In germline, CDR1 is LGHDT, CDR2 YNNKEL (reference sequence). V was pared by 0 bases and J by 6 bases, with 5 bases between. This CDR3 is built from 12 residues. This sequence originates from a human donor who had a prior SARS-CoV-2 infection. The specimen comprised CD4+ T cells from PBMCs cultured with HCoV-NL63 spike peptides, sampled after COVID-19 vaccination. The chain combines TRBV3-1 (or the pseudogene TRBV3-2) with TRBJ1-1; D not resolved. CDR3 sequence: CASSQDRSEAFF. The CDR3 DNA reads as TGTGCCAGCAGCCAAGATAGGTCTGAAGCTTTCTTT.